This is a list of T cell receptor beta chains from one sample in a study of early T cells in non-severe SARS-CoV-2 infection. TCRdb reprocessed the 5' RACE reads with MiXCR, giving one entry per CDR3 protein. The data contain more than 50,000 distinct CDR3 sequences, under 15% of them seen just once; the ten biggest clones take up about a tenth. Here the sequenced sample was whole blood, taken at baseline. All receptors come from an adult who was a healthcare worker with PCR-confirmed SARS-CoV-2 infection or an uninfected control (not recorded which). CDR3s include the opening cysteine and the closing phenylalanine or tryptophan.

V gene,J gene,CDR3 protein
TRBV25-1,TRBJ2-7,CASSARGTYEQYF
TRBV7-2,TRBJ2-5,CASTILGGRSETQYF
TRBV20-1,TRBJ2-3,CSAIRGAIVTDTQYF
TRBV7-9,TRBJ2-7,CASSLVLRDRDSYEQYF
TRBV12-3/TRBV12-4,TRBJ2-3,CASSPPGTRPDTQYF
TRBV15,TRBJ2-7,CATSRDRISYEQYF
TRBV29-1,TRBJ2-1,CSVDGTAGRRYNEQFF
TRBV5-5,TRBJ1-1,CASSLWGEGGGTEAFF
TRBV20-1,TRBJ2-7,CSADSAGVDYEQYF
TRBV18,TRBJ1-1,CASSPTGFDTEAFF
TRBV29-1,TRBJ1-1,CSVRQGQGTEAFF
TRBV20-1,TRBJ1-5,CSAGREGQPQHF
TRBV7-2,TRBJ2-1,CASSKTLEQFF
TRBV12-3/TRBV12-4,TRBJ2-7,CASSINRDYEQYF
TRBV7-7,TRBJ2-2,CASSRQSNTGELFF
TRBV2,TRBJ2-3,CASSWRSIGTDTQYF
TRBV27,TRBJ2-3,CASSNGTSGRVTDTQYF
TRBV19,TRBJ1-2,CASSSRDRVYGYTF
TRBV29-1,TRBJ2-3,CSVSGDTQYF
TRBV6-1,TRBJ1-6,CASSEGGARGGQGPLHF
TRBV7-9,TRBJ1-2,CASSPEVGYTF
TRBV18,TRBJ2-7,CASSLSFPYEQYF
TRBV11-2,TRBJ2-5,CASSLGAGPPQETQYF
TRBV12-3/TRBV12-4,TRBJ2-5,CASSFSGAQETQYF
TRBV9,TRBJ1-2,CASSVAGTASYGYTF
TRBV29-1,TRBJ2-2,CSVARTVTTGELVF
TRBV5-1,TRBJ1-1,CASSLARADTEAFF
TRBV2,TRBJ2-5,CASIVGPSTMETQYF
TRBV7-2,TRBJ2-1,CASSPEGGTEQFF
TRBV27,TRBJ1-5,CASSPQGYGNQPQHF
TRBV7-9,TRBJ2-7,CASSPPTGTGGDEQYF
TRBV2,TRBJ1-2,CASSEPPTQYYGYTF
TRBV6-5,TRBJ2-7,CASRTGFNEQYF
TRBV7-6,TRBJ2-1,CASSALNGLADNEQFF
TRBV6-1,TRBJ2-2,CAASGGPNTGELFF
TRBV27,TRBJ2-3,CVSSPRFDTQYF
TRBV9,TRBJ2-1,CASSGRTRTYNEQFF
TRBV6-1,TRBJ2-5,CASEGQGRETQYF
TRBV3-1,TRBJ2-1,CASSPRLNEQFF
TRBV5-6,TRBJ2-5,CASSLRSSGASQETQYF
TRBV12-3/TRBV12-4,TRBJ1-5,CASSFRGQPQHF
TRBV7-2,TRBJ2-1,CASSPLGTRQFF
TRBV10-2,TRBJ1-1,CASTAGTGYTEAFF
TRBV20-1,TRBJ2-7,CSARSSGYEQYF
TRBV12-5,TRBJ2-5,CASGPGTGPLQETQYF
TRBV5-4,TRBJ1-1,CASSFSREPEAFF
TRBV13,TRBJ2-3,CASTTVGSLDTQYF
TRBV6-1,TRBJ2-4,CASTEQGYKNIQYF
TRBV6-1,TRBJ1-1,CASSVQGEAFF
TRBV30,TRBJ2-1,CAWSVRLAGSNEQFF
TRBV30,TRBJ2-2,CAWSRLNTGELSF
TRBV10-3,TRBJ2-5,CAISEFAEYQETQYF
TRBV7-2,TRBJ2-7,CASGQGGGYEQYF
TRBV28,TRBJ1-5,CASEGRGTEEPQHF
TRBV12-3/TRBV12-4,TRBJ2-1,CASSFQAWNEQFF